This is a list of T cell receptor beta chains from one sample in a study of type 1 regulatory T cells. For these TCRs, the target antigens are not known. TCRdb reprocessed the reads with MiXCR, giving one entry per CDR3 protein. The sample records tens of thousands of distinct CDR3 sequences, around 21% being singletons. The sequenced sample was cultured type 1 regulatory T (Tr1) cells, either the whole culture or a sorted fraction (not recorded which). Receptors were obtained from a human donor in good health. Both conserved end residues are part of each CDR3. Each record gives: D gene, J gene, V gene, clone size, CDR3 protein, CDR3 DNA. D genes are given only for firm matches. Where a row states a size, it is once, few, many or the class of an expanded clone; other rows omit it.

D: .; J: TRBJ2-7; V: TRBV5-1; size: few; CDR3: CASSLGAGSGFYEQYF; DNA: TGCGCCAGCAGCTTGGGAGCAGGGTCAGGTTTCTACGAGCAGTACTTC
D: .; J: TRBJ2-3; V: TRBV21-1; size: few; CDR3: CASPTQGEGTDTQYF; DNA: TGTGCCAGCCCGACACAGGGGGAAGGCACAGATACGCAGTATTTT
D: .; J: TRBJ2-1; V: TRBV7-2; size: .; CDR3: CASSLDWDPGKNEQFF; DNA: TGTGCCAGCAGCTTGGACTGGGACCCAGGGAAGAATGAGCAGTTCTTC
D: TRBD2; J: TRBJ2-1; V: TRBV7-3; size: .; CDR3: CASSPGTSGSNEQFF; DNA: TGTGCCAGCAGCCCCGGGACCAGCGGGAGCAATGAGCAGTTCTTC
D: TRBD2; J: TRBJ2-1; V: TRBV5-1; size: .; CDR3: CASSPSYSGSSSYNEQFF; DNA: TGCGCCAGCAGCCCCTCTTACAGCGGGAGTAGCTCCTACAATGAGCAGTTCTTC
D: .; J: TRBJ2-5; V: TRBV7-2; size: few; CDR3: CASSPSGAGDKETQYF; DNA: TGTGCCAGCAGCCCCTCCGGGGCAGGTGATAAAGAGACCCAGTACTTC
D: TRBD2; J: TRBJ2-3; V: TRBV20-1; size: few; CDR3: CSARSTSGNTDTQYF; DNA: TGCAGTGCTAGAAGTACTAGCGGCAACACAGATACGCAGTATTTT
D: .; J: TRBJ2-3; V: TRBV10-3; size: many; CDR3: CAISEGSTDTQYF; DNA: TGTGCCATCAGTGAAGGGAGCACAGATACGCAGTATTTT
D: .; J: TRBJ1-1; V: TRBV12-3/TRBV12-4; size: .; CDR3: CASSYRVLNTEAFF; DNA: TGTGCCAGCAGTTACAGGGTACTGAACACTGAAGCTTTCTTT
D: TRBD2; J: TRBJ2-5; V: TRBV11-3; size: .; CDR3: CASSSGTSETQYF; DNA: TGTGCCAGCAGTTCCGGGACTAGCGAGACCCAGTACTTC
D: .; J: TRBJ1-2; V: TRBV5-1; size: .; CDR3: CASSSTGTTAGVFGYTF; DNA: TGCGCCAGCAGCTCAACCGGGACGACGGCGGGGGTATTTGGCTACACCTTC
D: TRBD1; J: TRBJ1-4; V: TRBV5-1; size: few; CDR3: CASSPGDEGARKLFF; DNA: TGCGCCAGCAGCCCGGGGGACGAGGGGGCGCGGAAACTGTTTTTT
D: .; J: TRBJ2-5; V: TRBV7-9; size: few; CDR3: CASTQWGETQYF; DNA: TGTGCCAGCACCCAATGGGGAGAGACCCAGTACTTC
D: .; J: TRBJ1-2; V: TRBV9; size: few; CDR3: CASSVEGSVHRNYGYTF; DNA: TGTGCCAGCAGCGTAGAAGGATCCGTGCACCGTAACTATGGCTACACCTTC
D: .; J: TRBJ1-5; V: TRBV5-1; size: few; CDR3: CASSQGDNQPQHF; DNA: TGCGCCAGCAGCCAGGGAGACAATCAGCCCCAGCATTTT
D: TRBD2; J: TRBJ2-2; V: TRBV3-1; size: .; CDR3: CASSRLAGGGGELFF; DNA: TGTGCCAGCAGCCGGCTAGCGGGAGGCGGCGGGGAGCTGTTTTTT
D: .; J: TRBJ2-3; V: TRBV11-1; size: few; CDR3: CASSLVGRLAFTDTQYF; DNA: TGTGCCAGCAGCTTGGTGGGTCGGCTAGCCTTCACAGATACGCAGTATTTT
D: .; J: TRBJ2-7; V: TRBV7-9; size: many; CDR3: CASSFAGGEQYF; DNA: TGTGCCAGCAGCTTTGCAGGTGGCGAGCAGTACTTC
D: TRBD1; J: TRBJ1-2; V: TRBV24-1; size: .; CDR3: CATSEPGTDTRGGYTF; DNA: TGTGCCACCAGTGAACCAGGGACAGACACTCGTGGTGGCTACACCTTC